These 3 T cell receptor beta chains came from one sample sequenced in a study of T cell responses to AZD1222 COVID-19 vaccine. TCRdb keeps only in-frame clones here, not all; method: immunoSEQ multiplex PCR. The sample includes around 100,000 clones, about 90% of them seen just once. Sample: peripheral blood, taken on day 0 of AZD1222 vaccination. These receptors originate from an adult in good health.

The chain carries TRBV6-5 and TRBJ1-1; the match to TRBD1 covers 7 bases. J lost 5 bases, V lost 4 bases, and 4 bases had no gene match. The CDR3 has 13 residues. CDR1 MNHEY and CDR2 SVGAGI come from the germline V gene. CDR3 residues: CASSFQGGTEAFF. The CDR3 DNA reads TGTGCCAGCAGTTTCCAGGGGGGGACTGAAGCTTTCTTT.

This clone was detected a few times. This chain joins TRBV7-2 and TRBJ2-1; no firm D call. The ends were cut back, 1 base at V and 5 bases at J, with 6 bases in the middle. The CDR3 extends over 13 amino acids. From germline, CDR1 is SGHTA and CDR2 FQGNSA. DNA for the CDR3: TGTGCCAGCAGCTTAGTTGGTAACAATGAGCAGTTCTTC. Translation gives CASSLVGNNEQFF.

The CDR3 DNA sequence: TGTGCCAGCTCACCCAGGGATGGTTCACCCCTCCACTTT. Translated: CASSPRDGSPLHF. This sequence joins TRBV18 and TRBJ1-6, with a possible D match to TRBD1 (5 bases). Deletions cut 3 bases from V and 9 bases from J, with 9 bases between. The CDR3 is 13 residues long. CDR1 KGHSH and CDR2 LQKENI come from the germline V gene. Variable domain in full (rest from reference TRBV18 and TRBJ1-6): NAGVMQNPRHLVRRRGQEARLRCSPMKGHSHVYWYRQLPEEGLKFMVYLQKENIIDESGMPKERFSAEFPKEGPSILRIQQVVRGDSAAYFCASSPRDGSPLHFGNGTRLTVT.